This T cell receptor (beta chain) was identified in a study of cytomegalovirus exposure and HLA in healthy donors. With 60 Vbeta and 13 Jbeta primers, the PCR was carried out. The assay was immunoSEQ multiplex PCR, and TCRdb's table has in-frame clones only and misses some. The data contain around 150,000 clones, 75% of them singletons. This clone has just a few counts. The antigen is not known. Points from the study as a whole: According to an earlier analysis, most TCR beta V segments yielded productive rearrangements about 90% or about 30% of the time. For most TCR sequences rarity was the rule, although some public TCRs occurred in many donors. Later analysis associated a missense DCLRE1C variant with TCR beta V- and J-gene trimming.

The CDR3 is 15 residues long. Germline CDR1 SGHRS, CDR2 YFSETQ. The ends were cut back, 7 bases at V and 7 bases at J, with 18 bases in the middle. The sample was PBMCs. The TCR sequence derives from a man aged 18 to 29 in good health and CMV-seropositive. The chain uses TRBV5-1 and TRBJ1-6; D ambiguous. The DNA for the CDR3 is TGCGCCAGCCAAGTGGCTGGAGGGAACAATTCACCCCTCCACTTT. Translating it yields CASQVAGGNNSPLHF.